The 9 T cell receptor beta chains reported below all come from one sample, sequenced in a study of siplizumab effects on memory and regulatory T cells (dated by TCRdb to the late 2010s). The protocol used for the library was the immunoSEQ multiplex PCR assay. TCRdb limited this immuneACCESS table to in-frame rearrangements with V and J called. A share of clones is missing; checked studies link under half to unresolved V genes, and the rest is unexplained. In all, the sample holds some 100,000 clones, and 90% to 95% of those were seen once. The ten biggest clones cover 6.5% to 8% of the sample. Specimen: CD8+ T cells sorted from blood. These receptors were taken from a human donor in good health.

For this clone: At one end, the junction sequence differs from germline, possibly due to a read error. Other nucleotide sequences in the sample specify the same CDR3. CDR3 region: CASSYQETQYF. CDR3 bases: TGTGCCAGCAGTTACCAGGAGACCCAGTACTTC. The V gene is TRBV6-6, the J gene TRBJ2-5; D gene ambiguous. The CDR3 loop spans 11 amino acids. Germline V lookup: CDR1 MNHNY, CDR2 SVGAGI (reference sequence).

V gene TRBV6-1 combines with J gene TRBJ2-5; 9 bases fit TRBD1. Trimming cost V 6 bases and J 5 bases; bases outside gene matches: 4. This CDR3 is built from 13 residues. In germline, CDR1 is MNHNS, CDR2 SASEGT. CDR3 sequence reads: CASSGDREETQYF. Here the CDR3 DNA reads TGTGCCAGCAGCGGGGACAGGGAGGAGACCCAGTACTTC.

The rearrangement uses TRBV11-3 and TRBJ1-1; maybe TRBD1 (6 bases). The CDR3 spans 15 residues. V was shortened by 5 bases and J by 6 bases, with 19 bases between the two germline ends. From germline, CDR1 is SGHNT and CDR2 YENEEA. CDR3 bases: TGTGCCAGCAGCCTCAACAGGGAGGAGAAGCCTGAAGCTTTCTTT. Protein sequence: CASSLNREEKPEAFF.

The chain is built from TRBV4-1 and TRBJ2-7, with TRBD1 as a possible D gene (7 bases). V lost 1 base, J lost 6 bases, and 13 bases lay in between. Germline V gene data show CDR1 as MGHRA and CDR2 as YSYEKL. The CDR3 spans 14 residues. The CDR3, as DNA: TGCGCCAGCAGCCAAGGTCAGGGGGACTTCGAGCAGTACTTC. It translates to CASSQGQGDFEQYF.

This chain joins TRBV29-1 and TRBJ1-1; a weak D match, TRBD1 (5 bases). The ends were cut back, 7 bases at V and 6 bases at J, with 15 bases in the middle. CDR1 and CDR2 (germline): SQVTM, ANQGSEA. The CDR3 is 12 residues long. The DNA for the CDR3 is TGCAGCGCCGGCCCCGAGGGGCCTGAAGCTTTCTTT. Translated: CSAGPEGPEAFF. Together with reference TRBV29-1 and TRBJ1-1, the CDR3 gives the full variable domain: SAVISQKPSRDICQRGTSLTIQCQVDSQVTMMFWYRQQPGQSLTLIATANQGSEATYESGFVIDKFPISRPNLTFSTLTVSNMSPEDSSIYLCSAGPEGPEAFFGQGTRLTVV.

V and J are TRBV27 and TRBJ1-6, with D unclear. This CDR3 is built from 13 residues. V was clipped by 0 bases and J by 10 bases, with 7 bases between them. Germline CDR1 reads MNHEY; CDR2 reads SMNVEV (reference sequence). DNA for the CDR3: TGTGCCAGCAGTTTATCTAGGCTCTCACCCCTCCACTTT. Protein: CASSLSRLSPLHF.

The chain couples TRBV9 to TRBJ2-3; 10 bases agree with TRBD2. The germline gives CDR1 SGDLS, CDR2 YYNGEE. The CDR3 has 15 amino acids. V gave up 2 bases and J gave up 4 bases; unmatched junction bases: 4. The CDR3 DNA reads TGTGCCAGCAGCGTGGTAGCGGGAGGATCAGATACGCAGTATTTT. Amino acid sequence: CASSVVAGGSDTQYF.

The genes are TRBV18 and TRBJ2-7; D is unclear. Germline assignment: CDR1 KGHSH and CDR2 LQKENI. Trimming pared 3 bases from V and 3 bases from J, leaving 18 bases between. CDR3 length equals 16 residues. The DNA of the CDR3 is TGTGCCAGCTCACCGGACCCCGTCAGGAGTAACTACGAGCAGTACTTC. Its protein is CASSPDPVRSNYEQYF.

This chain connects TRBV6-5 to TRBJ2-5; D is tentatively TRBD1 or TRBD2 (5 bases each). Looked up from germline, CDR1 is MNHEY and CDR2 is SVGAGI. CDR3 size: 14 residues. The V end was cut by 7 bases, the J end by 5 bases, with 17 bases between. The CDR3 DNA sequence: TGTGCCAGCAACCCCCGGGGCCTCTGGGAGACCCAGTACTTC. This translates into CASNPRGLWETQYF.